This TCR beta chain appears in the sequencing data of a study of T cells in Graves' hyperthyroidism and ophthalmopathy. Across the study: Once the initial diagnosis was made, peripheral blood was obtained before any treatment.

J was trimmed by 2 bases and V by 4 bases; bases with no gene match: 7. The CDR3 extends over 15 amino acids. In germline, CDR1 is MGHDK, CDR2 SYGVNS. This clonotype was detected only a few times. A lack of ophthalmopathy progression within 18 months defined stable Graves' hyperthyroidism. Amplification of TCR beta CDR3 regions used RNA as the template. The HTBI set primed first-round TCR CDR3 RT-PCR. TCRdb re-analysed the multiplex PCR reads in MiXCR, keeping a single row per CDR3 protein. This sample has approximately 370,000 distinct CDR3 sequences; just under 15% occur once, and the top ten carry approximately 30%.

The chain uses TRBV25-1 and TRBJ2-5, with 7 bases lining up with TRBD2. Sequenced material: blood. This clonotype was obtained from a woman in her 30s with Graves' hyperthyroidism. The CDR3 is CASSAGTGLQETQYF. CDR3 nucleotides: TGTGCCAGCAGTGCCGGGACGGGACTACAAGAGACCCAGTACTTC.